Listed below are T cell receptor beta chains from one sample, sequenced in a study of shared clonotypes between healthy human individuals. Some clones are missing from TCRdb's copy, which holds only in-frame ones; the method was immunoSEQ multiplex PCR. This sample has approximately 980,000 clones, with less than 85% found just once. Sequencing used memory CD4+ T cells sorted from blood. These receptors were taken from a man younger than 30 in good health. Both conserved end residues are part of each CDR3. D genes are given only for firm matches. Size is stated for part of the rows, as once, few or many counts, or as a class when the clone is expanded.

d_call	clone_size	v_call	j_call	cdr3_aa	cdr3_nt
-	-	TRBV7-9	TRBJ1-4	CASSLSGKPNEKLFF	TGTGCCAGCAGCTTGTCGGGGAAGCCTAATGAAAAACTGTTTTTT
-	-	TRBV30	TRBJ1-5	CAWSVQGNQPQHF	TGTGCCTGGAGTGTTCAGGGAAATCAGCCCCAGCATTTT
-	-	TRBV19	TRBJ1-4	CASSARQERNEKLFF	TGTGCCAGTAGTGCGCGACAGGAACGTAATGAAAAACTGTTTTTT
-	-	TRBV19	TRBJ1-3	CASWDRDNRDTIYF	TGTGCCAGTTGGGACCGGGACAATCGCGACACCATATATTTT
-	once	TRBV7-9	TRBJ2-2	CASRGQANTGELFF	TGTGCCAGCAGGGGGCAGGCGAACACCGGGGAGCTGTTTTTT
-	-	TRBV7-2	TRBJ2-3	CASSRLTATDTQYF	TGTGCCAGCAGCCGACTGACAGCCACAGATACGCAGTATTTT
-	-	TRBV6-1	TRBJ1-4	CASSEVLGRNEKLFF	TGTGCCAGCAGTGAGGTCCTCGGGAGGAATGAAAAACTGTTTTTT
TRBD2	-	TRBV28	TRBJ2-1	CASSLTGGAYNEQFF	TGTGCCAGCAGTTTAACGGGGGGGGCCTACAATGAGCAGTTCTTC
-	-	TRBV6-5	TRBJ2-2	CASSYYKTGELFF	TGTGCCAGCAGTTACTACAAAACCGGGGAGCTGTTTTTT
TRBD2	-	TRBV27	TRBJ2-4	CASSLMGGSAKNIQYF	TGTGCCAGCAGTCTGATGGGGGGGTCAGCCAAAAACATTCAGTACTTC
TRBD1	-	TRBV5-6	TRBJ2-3	CASSGGTGRPDTQYF	TGTGCCAGCAGCGGGGGGACAGGGAGGCCAGATACGCAGTATTTT
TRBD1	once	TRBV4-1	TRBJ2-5	CASSQGTGYTETQYF	TGCGCCAGCAGCCAGGGGACAGGGTACACTGAGACCCAGTACTTC
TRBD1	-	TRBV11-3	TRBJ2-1	CASSPGTGAANEQFF	TGTGCCAGCAGTCCCGGGACAGGGGCGGCAAATGAGCAGTTCTTC
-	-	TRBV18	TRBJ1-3	CASSPRGGPGNTIYF	TGTGCCAGCTCACCACGAGGAGGGCCGGGAAACACCATATATTTT
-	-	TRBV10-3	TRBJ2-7	CAIREQGGTGYYEQYF	TGTGCCATCAGAGAACAGGGAGGGACTGGGTACTACGAGCAGTACTTC
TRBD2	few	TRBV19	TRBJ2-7	CASRRTSGSYEQYF	TGTGCCAGTAGAAGGACTAGCGGCTCCTACGAGCAGTACTTC
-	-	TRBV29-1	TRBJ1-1	CSGKGRGEWAEAFF	TGCAGCGGGAAAGGACGGGGGGAGTGGGCTGAAGCTTTCTTT
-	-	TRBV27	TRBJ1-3	CASSLSGRAGNTIYF	TGTGCCAGCAGTTTATCAGGGAGGGCTGGAAACACCATATATTTT
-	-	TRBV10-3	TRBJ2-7	CAISEGLSYEQYF	TGTGCCATCAGTGAAGGCCTCTCCTACGAGCAGTACTTC
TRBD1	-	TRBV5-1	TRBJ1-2	CASSLGLDRVGGYTF	TGCGCCAGCAGCTTGGGACTCGACAGGGTTGGTGGCTACACCTTC